The 22 T cell receptor beta chains below come from one sample, sequenced in a study of T cells in narcolepsy. TCRdb keeps only in-frame clones here, not all; method: immunoSEQ multiplex PCR. In the table there are some 29,000 clones, about 90% of which are singletons. The sample consisted of memory (CD45RA-) CD4+ T cells from blood. The receptors were gathered from a human donor in good health.

The J gene is TRBJ2-1, the V gene TRBV6-1; no clear D. The germline gives CDR1 MNHNS, CDR2 SASEGT. The CDR3 covers 11 residues. Trimming pared 5 bases from V and 9 bases from J, leaving 8 bases between. CDR3: CASSYKGEQFF. For the CDR3, the DNA is TGTGCCAGCAGTTACAAAGGTGAGCAGTTCTTC.

The genes are TRBV6-5 and TRBJ2-7; D is uncertain. The CDR3 spans 14 residues. In germline, CDR1 is MNHEY, CDR2 SVGAGI. V was clipped by 5 bases and J by 1 base, with 12 bases between them. The CDR3 is CASSGNYQSYEQYF. Written as DNA, the CDR3 is TGTGCCAGCAGTGGAAACTACCAATCCTACGAGCAGTACTTC.

V usage is TRBV28 and J usage is TRBJ1-4, with TRBD1 matching 9 bases. Germline lookup yields CDR1 MDHEN and CDR2 SYDVKM. After removal of 6 bases from V and 6 bases from J, the junction contained 8 bases not matched to a gene. CDR3 length equals 15 residues. The CDR3 loop is CASSLRGTGYEKLFF. CDR3 sequence (DNA): TGTGCCAGCAGCCTCCGCGGGACAGGGTATGAAAAACTGTTTTTT.

The chain recombines TRBV11-3 with TRBJ2-5; TRBD2 agrees at 9 bases. The J call may be mistaken, given a closer DNA end match to TRBJ2-7. CDR1 and CDR2 from the germline V gene are SGHNT and YENEEA. CDR3 length equals 13 residues. As DNA, the CDR3 is TGTGCCAGCAGCGAATTAGCGGGAGACGAGCAGTACTTC. Translated, it gives CASSELAGDEQYF.

DNA for the CDR3: TGTGCCACCAGCATTGGGTCCCAAGAGACCCAGTACTTC. Its protein product is CATSIGSQETQYF. The V and J genes are TRBV15 and TRBJ2-5; D gene uncertain. There are 13 residues in the CDR3. The germline V gene encodes CDR1 LNHNV and CDR2 YYDKDF (reference sequence). V lost 4 bases and J lost 1, with 7 bases in between. Supplemented by reference TRBV15 and TRBJ2-5, the full variable domain reads DAMVIQNPRYQVTQFGKPVTLSCSQTLNHNVMYWYQQKSSQAPKLLFHYYDKDFNNEADTPDNFQSRRPNTSFCFLDIRSPGLGDTAMYLCATSIGSQETQYFGPGTRLLVL.

The chain has TRBV6-5 and TRBJ1-6; no definite D call. V was shortened by 5 bases and J by 7 bases, with 6 bases between the two germline ends. The CDR3 extends over 12 amino acids. From germline, CDR1 is MNHEY and CDR2 SVGAGI. CDR3 protein: CASSVGNSPLHF. CDR3 nucleotide sequence: TGTGCCAGCAGTGTTGGGAATTCACCCCTCCACTTT.

The chain couples TRBV11-2 to TRBJ2-1; 12 bases are a match to TRBD2. The CDR3 totals 16 residues. Germline values: CDR1 SGHAT, CDR2 FQNNGV. V lost 7 bases, J lost 3 bases, and 7 bases stayed unmatched. Written as DNA, the CDR3 is TGTGCCAGCACCATAAGACTAGCGGGAGTCTACAATGAGCAGTTCTTC. Amino acids: CASTIRLAGVYNEQFF.

V gene TRBV2 combines with J gene TRBJ2-5; D uncertain. This CDR3 has 12 residues. From germline, CDR1 is SNHLY and CDR2 FYNNEI. Trimming stripped 6 bases from V and 4 bases from J, with 9 bases between. For the CDR3, the DNA is TGTGCCAGCAGCATGACGTCAGAGACCCAGTACTTC. Protein sequence: CASSMTSETQYF.

This clone has only a few counts. The V gene is TRBV4-2, the J gene TRBJ1-1; perhaps TRBD1 as D (6 bases). V lost 5 bases and J 2 bases, leaving 15 bases between the germline ends. The germline CDR1 and CDR2 sequences are LGHNA and YNFKEQ. The length of the CDR3 is 15 residues. The CDR3 protein is CASSSGQWSNTEAFF. The CDR3 nucleotides read TGTGCCAGCAGCTCCGGACAGTGGAGTAACACTGAAGCTTTCTTT.

This chain connects TRBV11-3 to TRBJ2-1; 9 bases fit TRBD2. Germline CDR1 is SGHNT and CDR2 is YENEEA. The V segment lost 5 bases and the J segment 5 bases; nucleotides outside the gene matches: 10. This CDR3 comprises 16 residues. The CDR3 sequence is CASSEVSGRRDNEQFF. DNA of the CDR3: TGTGCCAGCAGCGAGGTTAGCGGGAGAAGAGACAATGAGCAGTTCTTC.

The rearrangement joins TRBV25-1 to TRBJ2-1; possible D gene TRBD2, 6 bases. This CDR3 is built from 17 residues. Trimming stripped 3 bases from V and 0 bases from J, with 15 bases between. Germline V lookup: CDR1 MGHDK, CDR2 SYGVNS. CDR3: CASSDLTRGSSYNEQFF. CDR3 coding DNA: TGTGCCAGCAGTGATTTGACACGGGGGAGCTCCTACAATGAGCAGTTCTTC.

This rearrangement joins TRBV5-1 to TRBJ2-3; D may be TRBD1 (5 bases). The V gene's germline CDR1 is SGHRS and CDR2 YFSETQ. The CDR3 consists of 15 residues. V shed 2 bases and J shed 0 bases, with 10 bases lying between them. The CDR3 nucleotides read TGCGCCAGCAGCTTAAGGGGCCTAAGCACAGATACGCAGTATTTT. As protein: CASSLRGLSTDTQYF.

This chain joins TRBV5-6 and TRBJ2-1, with TRBD2 matching 8 bases. CDR1 SGHDT and CDR2 YYEEEE come from the germline V gene. After removal of 1 base from V and 8 bases from J, the junction contained 8 bases not matched to a gene. The CDR3 is 15 residues long. CDR3 in DNA: TGTGCCAGCAGCTTGCCTACACTAGCGGACGATGAGCAGTTCTTC. Translating it yields CASSLPTLADDEQFF.

The CDR3 loop reads CASSPRRSQGEETQYF. In DNA form, the CDR3 reads TGTGCCAGCAGCCCGAGGCGCTCACAGGGTGAAGAGACCCAGTACTTC. J is TRBJ2-5 and V is TRBV7-9; tentative D call: TRBD1 (6 bases). The CDR3 loop spans 16 amino acids. V lost 5 bases and J lost 3, with 19 bases in between. Germline V CDR1 and CDR2: SEHNR, FQNEAQ (reference sequence).

The genes are TRBV27 and TRBJ2-5; possible D gene TRBD2, 6 bases. The end of the DNA aligns better with TRBJ2-7, so the J call may be wrong. Germline CDR1 is MNHEY and CDR2 is SMNVEV (reference sequence). The CDR3 sequence is 15 residues long. The CDR3 sequence: CASSLGGGSPYEQYF. DNA for the CDR3: TGTGCCAGCAGTTTAGGGGGAGGTAGCCCCTACGAGCAGTACTTC.

The sample holds one count of this clone. The gene calls are TRBV19 and TRBJ1-4; D remains ambiguous. The V gene lost 5 bases and the J gene lost 0 bases, with 10 bases spanning the gap. In germline, CDR1 is LNHDA, CDR2 SQIVND (reference sequence). This CDR3 has 15 residues. The CDR3, as DNA: TGTGCCAGTAGTCAACAGACCGCAACTAATGAAAAACTGTTTTTT. It yields the protein CASSQQTATNEKLFF.

This clone was detected only once. The chain joins TRBV5-4 to TRBJ2-1; 8 bases agree with TRBD2. CDR1 is SGHNT, CDR2 YYREEE, per germline (reference sequence). The CDR3 spans 15 residues. V trimming: 6 bases; J trimming: 2 bases; junction bases outside the gene matches: 7. CDR3 DNA: TGTGCCAGCAACGGGAGGGGAAGGGCCTACAATGAGCAGTTCTTC. This codes for CASNGRGRAYNEQFF.

The chain combines TRBV4-3 with TRBJ2-7; 7 bases are shared with TRBD2. The ends lost 4 bases at V and 2 bases at J; junction bases unmatched: 11. Germline loops: CDR1 LGHNA, CDR2 YSLEER. The CDR3 extends over 16 amino acids. The CDR3 protein is CASSPSFGGITYEQYF. CDR3 nucleotide sequence: TGCGCCAGCAGCCCTAGCTTCGGGGGGATCACCTACGAGCAGTACTTC.

The chain employs TRBV4-3 and TRBJ2-1; D is ambiguous. V was pared by 6 bases and J by 8 bases, with 17 bases between. This CDR3 is built from 14 residues. Germline V gene lookup returns CDR1 LGHNA and CDR2 YSLEER. The CDR3 DNA reads as TGCGCCAGCAGTCGCACTTCTCAAGTGGATGAGCAGTTCTTC. It codes for CASSRTSQVDEQFF.

V and J are TRBV13 and TRBJ2-7; D not certain. V was cut by 0 bases and J by 4 bases, with 7 bases left in between. This CDR3 comprises 13 residues. The germline V gene encodes CDR1 PRHDT and CDR2 FYEKMQ (reference sequence). The CDR3 nucleotides read TGTGCCAGCAGCTTAGGCGTACTGTACGAGCAGTACTTC. This encodes CASSLGVLYEQYF. The full variable domain, completed using reference TRBV13 and TRBJ2-7, is AAGVIQSPRHLIKEKRETATLKCYPIPRHDTVYWYQQGPGQDPQFLISFYEKMQSDKGSIPDRFSAQQFSDYHSELNMSSLELGDSALYFCASSLGVLYEQYFGPGTRLTVT.

This clone came up a few times. The V call is TRBV10-3, the J call TRBJ1-4; D gene unclear. The germline CDR1 and CDR2 sequences are ENHRY and SYGVKD. With 2 bases removed from V and 4 bases from J, the gap between germline ends came to 5 bases. This CDR3 comprises 13 residues. The CDR3 DNA is TGTGCCATCAGTGAGGCAGTTAATGAAAAACTGTTTTTT. This sequence encodes CAISEAVNEKLFF.

The count of this clone is one. The same CDR3 also results from other DNA sequences found in this sample. V is TRBV5-1 and J is TRBJ2-7; D may be TRBD2 (6 bases). Trimming removed 1 base at V and 1 base at J, with 18 bases between. The CDR3 covers 17 residues. CDR1 and CDR2 (germline): SGHRS, YFSETQ. CDR3 amino acids: CASSLYPSVGTSYEQYF. CDR3 coding DNA: TGCGCCAGCAGCTTGTACCCTAGCGTCGGGACGTCCTACGAGCAGTACTTC.